This T cell receptor (beta chain) was sequenced for a study of shared clonotypes between healthy human individuals. Assay: immunoSEQ multiplex PCR; the TCRdb copy retains only in-frame clones and omits some. The sample shows hundreds of thousands of clones, around 72% of them seen only once. The germline V gene has CDR1 KGHSH and CDR2 LQKENI. The V end was cut by 6 bases, the J end by 1 base, with 12 bases between. The length of the CDR3 is 14 residues. Donation came from healthy HIV-negative adults that had no recent acute infections or vaccinations. All participating donors were Caucasian adults from Nashville, Tennessee. CD4+ cell separation produced CD45RA+ naive and CD45RA-negative memory subsets.

The rearrangement uses TRBV18 and TRBJ1-1; D might be TRBD1 (6 bases). The TCR sequence derives from a woman aged 30 to 39 in good health. Sequenced material: memory CD4+ T cells sorted from blood. Subset meaning: CD45RA-negative fraction. The CDR3 coding sequence is TGTGCCAGCTCGCCCGGACAGCCGAACACTGAAGCTTTCTTT. Its protein product is CASSPGQPNTEAFF.